This T cell receptor beta chain was retrieved from a study of blood T cell repertoires in COVID-19. The table came from immunoSEQ multiplex PCR; TCRdb's copy has only in-frame clones and leaves some out. This table holds about 83,000 clones, approximately 90% found once. Trimming removed 5 bases from V and 6 bases from J; junction bases left unmatched: 20. CDR1 SGHVS and CDR2 FQNEAQ come from the germline V gene. The CDR3 has 18 amino acids. This receptor was taken from a woman between 50 and 59 years old with active or convalescent COVID-19. The sequencing input was peripheral blood. The rearrangement uses TRBV7-8 and TRBJ2-7; 9 bases match TRBD1. This CDR3 reads CASSRGLLTGTGFTEQYF. CDR3 DNA sequence: TGTGCCAGCAGCCGCGGCCTTTTGACCGGGACAGGGTTTACCGAGCAGTACTTC.